This T cell receptor (beta chain) originates from a study of PD-1 blockade in classical Hodgkin lymphoma. General study results and limits: Repertoire differences lack defined causes, possibly disease activity or prior therapy. Nivolumab starters within 1 year of ASCT were excluded. Patients who responded completely had about the same baseline diversity as newly diagnosed patients. The CD4+ diversity rise by C4D1 was clearest in complete responders.

Profiling relied on immunoSEQ multiplex PCR, and the TCRdb table lists in-frame clones only, not all of them. The sample has approximately 99,000 clones, roughly 76% seen once. With no exception, relapse followed autologous stem cell transplantation in all patients, and brentuximab vedotin exposure varied. Concerning this clone: Its antigen remains unknown.

The sample in question was peripheral blood mononuclear cells (PBMCs), obtained before the second cycle of nivolumab. This sequence originates from a human donor with classical Hodgkin lymphoma.

The CDR3 sequence: CASSRRTGEGTEAFF. In nucleotides, the CDR3 is TGTGCCAGCAGCCGTCGGACAGGGGAGGGGACTGAAGCTTTCTTT. This rearrangement joins TRBV7-2 to TRBJ1-1, with 9 bases that match TRBD1. Trimming at V came to 5 bases and at J to 5 bases, leaving 9 bases not matched to a gene. Germline lookup yields CDR1 SGHTA and CDR2 FQGNSA. This CDR3 has 15 residues.